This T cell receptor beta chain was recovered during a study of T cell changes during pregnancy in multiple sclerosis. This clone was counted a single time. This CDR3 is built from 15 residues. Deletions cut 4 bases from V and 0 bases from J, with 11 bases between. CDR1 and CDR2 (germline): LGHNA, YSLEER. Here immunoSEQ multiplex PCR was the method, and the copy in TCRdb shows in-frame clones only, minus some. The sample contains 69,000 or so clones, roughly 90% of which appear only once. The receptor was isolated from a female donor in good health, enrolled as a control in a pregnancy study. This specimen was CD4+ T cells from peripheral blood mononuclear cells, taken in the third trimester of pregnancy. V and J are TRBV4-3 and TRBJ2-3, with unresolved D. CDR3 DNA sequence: TGCGCCAGCAGCCGAGTGTTTACTAGCACAGATACGCAGTATTTT. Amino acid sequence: CASSRVFTSTDTQYF.